A selection of T cell receptor beta chains follows, all from one sample in a study of shared clonotypes between healthy human individuals. Only in-frame clones appear in the TCRdb table, and some are missing; sequencing was by immunoSEQ multiplex PCR. The sample yields some 470,000 clones, around 80% seen once. Sequences were obtained from PBMCs. These receptors originate from a woman in her thirties or forties in good health. Some clones in this sample may be carry-over from other donors' samples. Both conserved end residues are part of each CDR3. Fields, in order: clone size, D gene, J gene, V gene, CDR3 protein, CDR3 DNA. A D gene is named only where the DNA matches it firmly. Size is omitted from some rows. Given values are once, few, many or a class for expanded clones.

.,.,TRBJ2-7,TRBV29-1,CSALASSYEQYF,TGCAGCGCCCTAGCGAGCTCCTACGAGCAGTACTTC
.,TRBD2,TRBJ2-3,TRBV11-3,CASSLGLAGGTDTQYF,TGTGCCAGCAGCTTGGGACTAGCGGGAGGGACAGATACGCAGTATTTT
.,TRBD2,TRBJ2-5,TRBV5-1,CASSLALAGSQETQYF,TGCGCCAGCAGCTTGGCCTTAGCGGGAAGTCAAGAGACCCAGTACTTC
.,.,TRBJ1-2,TRBV28,CASSLLTDVLKGRTF,TGTGCCAGCAGTTTATTAACGGACGTCCTCAAAGGTCGCACCTTC
once,.,TRBJ2-1,TRBV7-3,CASSPVEGRSYNEQFF,TGTGCCAGCAGCCCCGTGGAGGGTCGCTCCTACAATGAGCAGTTCTTC
.,.,TRBJ2-6,TRBV5-4,CASSLAVSGANVLTF,TGTGCCAGCAGCTTGGCAGTCTCTGGGGCCAACGTCCTGACTTTC
once,.,TRBJ2-1,TRBV6-6,CASSYPLGRNVEQFF,TGTGCCAGCAGTTACCCCCTTGGCCGGAACGTTGAGCAGTTCTTC
.,.,TRBJ1-1,TRBV25-1,CASSEYNRKGVGNTEAFF,TGTGCCAGCAGTGAATATAATCGAAAGGGAGTCGGGAACACTGAAGCTTTCTTT
.,.,TRBJ2-2,TRBV5-1,CASSPRGGQGDTGELFF,TGCGCCAGCAGCCCCCGGGGGGGGCAGGGGGACACCGGGGAGCTGTTTTTT
.,.,TRBJ2-4,TRBV28,CASSLPPTSAKNIQYF,TGTGCCAGCAGTTTACCACCTACTAGCGCCAAAAACATTCAGTACTTC
.,.,TRBJ2-7,TRBV11-2,CASSLGRNSYEQYF,TGTGCCAGCAGCTTAGGAAGGAACTCCTACGAGCAGTACTTC
.,.,TRBJ1-2,TRBV7-8,CASSLARLVTRIGYTF,TGTGCCAGCAGCTTAGCCCGTTTGGTTACCCGGATTGGCTACACCTTC
.,.,TRBJ2-7,TRBV7-2,CASSLRSGERPPYEQYF,TGTGCCAGCAGCTTACGATCGGGCGAGCGGCCACCCTACGAGCAGTACTTC
.,.,TRBJ1-5,TRBV19,CASSIGDRKYQPQHF,TGTGCCAGTAGTATAGGAGACAGAAAGTATCAGCCCCAGCATTTT
once,TRBD2,TRBJ2-1,TRBV4-1,CASSPLAGVSDEQFF,TGCGCCAGCAGCCCACTTGCGGGAGTTAGTGATGAGCAGTTCTTC
.,.,TRBJ2-2,TRBV30,CAWSVRLDTGELFF,TGTGCCTGGAGTGTACGATTGGACACCGGGGAGCTGTTTTTT
few,TRBD1,TRBJ1-5,TRBV2,CASSGGQLNQPQHF,TGTGCCAGCAGTGGGGGACAGCTTAATCAGCCCCAGCATTTT
.,.,TRBJ2-3,TRBV15,CATSRSRDPYTDTQYF,TGTGCCACCAGCAGAAGCCGGGACCCCTACACAGATACGCAGTATTTT
.,TRBD2,TRBJ2-1,TRBV6-4,CASIRGLAEGPPWFF,TGTGCCAGCATCCGGGGACTAGCGGAGGGGCCTCCGTGGTTCTTC
.,.,TRBJ2-2,TRBV28,CASSPPTMRAGGELFF,TGTGCCAGCAGCCCACCGACAATGAGGGCAGGCGGGGAGCTGTTTTTT